A selection of T cell receptor beta chains follows, all from one sample in a study of blood T cell repertoires in COVID-19. The protocol was immunoSEQ multiplex PCR, while the TCRdb copy is restricted to in-frame clones and leaves out a portion. Among around 88,000 clones listed, 81% were seen once. Sequencing was performed on peripheral blood. These receptors were obtained from a man between 60 and 75 years old with acute or convalescent COVID-19. Both conserved end residues are part of each CDR3. A D gene is named only where the DNA matches it firmly. Part of the rows lack a size; the others show once, few, many or a class for expanded clones.

abundance	j_gene	v_gene	d_gene	CDR3aa	CDR3nt
.	TRBJ2-1	TRBV19	.	CASSIAGAANEQFF	TGTGCCAGTAGTATAGCGGGAGCGGCCAATGAGCAGTTCTTC
.	TRBJ2-5	TRBV19	.	CASSIAGGGGETQYF	TGTGCCAGTAGTATAGCCGGGGGAGGCGGAGAGACCCAGTACTTC
.	TRBJ2-3	TRBV4-1	TRBD2	CASSLAGGSTDTQYF	TGCGCCAGCAGCCTAGCGGGAGGGAGCACAGATACGCAGTATTTT
.	TRBJ1-1	TRBV6-1	.	CASSASRYTGPATEAFF	TGTGCCAGCAGTGCCTCCCGATACACAGGGCCCGCTACTGAAGCTTTCTTT
.	TRBJ2-3	TRBV9	.	CASSPRDRTGRDTQYF	TGTGCCAGCAGCCCTCGGGACCGAACAGGGAGAGATACGCAGTATTTT
.	TRBJ1-1	TRBV19	TRBD1	CASTDVRTGRNTEAFF	TGTGCCAGTACCGATGTACGGACAGGGCGGAACACTGAAGCTTTCTTT
.	TRBJ2-5	TRBV13	TRBD1	CASSSGQGAKSLLSQETQYF	TGTGCCAGCAGCTCGGGACAGGGGGCAAAAAGTTTGTTGTCCCAAGAGACCCAGTACTTC
few	TRBJ1-1	TRBV19	.	CASSVGQQNTEAFF	TGTGCCAGTAGTGTCGGACAGCAGAACACTGAAGCTTTCTTT
.	TRBJ1-6	TRBV2	.	CASRTSGDSPLHF	TGTGCCAGTCGGACATCTGGAGATTCACCCCTCCACTTT
.	TRBJ1-5	TRBV6-2/TRBV6-3	TRBD1	CASSPGTGRRQVGIQPQHF	TGTGCCAGCAGCCCAGGGACAGGGAGGAGGCAAGTAGGCATTCAGCCCCAGCATTTT
few	TRBJ1-5	TRBV19	TRBD1	CASSDRGWNQPQHF	TGTGCCAGTAGTGACAGGGGTTGGAATCAGCCCCAGCATTTT
.	TRBJ2-1	TRBV27	TRBD2	CASSLYLSGGTNEQFF	TGTGCCAGCAGTTTATACTTAAGCGGGGGGACCAATGAGCAGTTCTTC
.	TRBJ2-1	TRBV28	TRBD2	CASRLAGGYNEQFF	TGTGCCAGCAGGTTAGCGGGAGGGTACAATGAGCAGTTCTTC
.	TRBJ2-7	TRBV7-2	.	CASSLVGGTGEQYF	TGTGCCAGCAGCTTAGTCGGCGGAACGGGGGAGCAGTACTTC
.	TRBJ1-3	TRBV2	.	CASSDIVSGNTIYF	TGTGCCAGCAGTGACATAGTCTCTGGAAACACCATATATTTT
.	TRBJ1-2	TRBV4-3	.	CASISRGGQRRGDNYGYTF	TGCGCCAGCATCTCGAGGGGGGGGCAGAGGAGAGGAGATAACTATGGCTACACCTTC
.	TRBJ2-1	TRBV9	TRBD2	CASSVGNSGRSEQFF	TGTGCCAGCAGCGTAGGGAATAGCGGGAGATCTGAGCAGTTCTTC
once	TRBJ2-4	TRBV4-3	.	CASSQEYLGDGDAKNIQYF	TGCGCCAGCAGCCAAGAATACTTGGGAGATGGCGACGCCAAAAACATTCAGTACTTC
.	TRBJ1-1	TRBV5-1	TRBD1	CASSPVGGQGTFF	TGCGCCAGCAGCCCGGTCGGGGGACAGGGAACTTTCTTT
.	TRBJ2-7	TRBV6-1	TRBD1	CASSAKSGTGRLEQYF	TGTGCCAGCAGTGCGAAATCCGGGACAGGGCGTCTCGAGCAGTACTTC
.	TRBJ2-6	TRBV7-7	.	CASSLGPGSGANVLTF	TGTGCTAGCAGCTTAGGTCCCGGGTCTGGGGCCAACGTCCTGACTTTC
.	TRBJ1-4	TRBV7-9	TRBD1	CASSQTGGGEKLFF	TGTGCCAGCAGCCAAACAGGGGGCGGTGAAAAACTGTTTTTT
.	TRBJ2-1	TRBV30	.	CAWSPWSSYNEQFF	TGTGCCTGGAGTCCCTGGAGCTCCTACAATGAGCAGTTCTTC
few	TRBJ1-3	TRBV7-2	TRBD1	CASSRGTARGSGNTIYF	TGTGCCAGCAGCCGGGGGACAGCGAGGGGCTCTGGAAACACCATATATTTT
.	TRBJ2-1	TRBV5-6	.	CASSFRGAHNEQFF	TGTGCCAGCAGCTTCCGGGGGGCTCACAATGAGCAGTTCTTC
.	TRBJ2-5	TRBV19	.	CASSRSRSSQETQYF	TGTGCCAGTAGCCGATCGAGGAGCTCACAAGAGACCCAGTACTTC
.	TRBJ1-1	TRBV9	.	CASSPRGVNTEAFF	TGTGCCAGCAGCCCCCGGGGGGTGAACACTGAAGCTTTCTTT
.	TRBJ1-1	TRBV7-8	.	CASSSPLGGVNTEAFF	TGTGCCAGCAGCTCCCCCTTGGGGGGGGTGAACACTGAAGCTTTCTTT
.	TRBJ2-7	TRBV18	TRBD2	CASSPSGRAGIPNFLREQYF	TGTGCCAGCTCACCCTCAGGTCGAGCGGGAATACCTAATTTCCTACGAGAGCAGTACTTC
few	TRBJ2-5	TRBV7-2	TRBD2	CASSLGTSGGQETQYF	TGTGCCAGCAGCTTAGGGACTAGCGGGGGCCAAGAGACCCAGTACTTC
.	TRBJ1-2	TRBV6-5	TRBD1	CASRDRAIYGYTF	TGTGCCAGCCGGGACAGGGCAATCTATGGCTACACCTTC
.	TRBJ1-4	TRBV19	.	CASSIENGEKLFF	TGTGCCAGTAGTATAGAAAACGGTGAAAAACTGTTTTTT
once	TRBJ1-2	TRBV7-9	TRBD1	CASSDPLDRADGYTF	TGTGCCAGCAGCGACCCCCTCGACAGGGCTGATGGCTACACCTTC
.	TRBJ2-1	TRBV6-2/TRBV6-3	TRBD2	CASSQLAGAFNEQFF	TGTGCCAGCAGTCAATTAGCGGGAGCTTTCAATGAGCAGTTCTTC
few	TRBJ2-2	TRBV19	.	CASSNGFSGELFF	TGTGCCAGTAGTAACGGGTTCTCCGGGGAGCTGTTTTTT
.	TRBJ2-5	TRBV7-3	.	CASSLNGETQYF	TGTGCCAGCAGCTTAAATGGCGAGACCCAGTACTTC
.	TRBJ2-3	TRBV5-5	.	CASSFITDTQYF	TGTGCCAGCAGCTTCATTACAGATACGCAGTATTTT
.	TRBJ2-3	TRBV4-3	.	CASSQGFRDTQYF	TGCGCCAGCAGCCAAGGGTTCCGGGATACGCAGTATTTT
.	TRBJ1-5	TRBV6-5	TRBD1	CASRWGQGRNQPQHF	TGTGCCTCAAGATGGGGACAGGGGCGCAATCAGCCCCAGCATTTT
.	TRBJ2-3	TRBV10-2	.	CASSPRTGLTDTQYF	TGCGCCAGCAGTCCTAGGACAGGACTAACAGATACGCAGTATTTT
.	TRBJ2-6	TRBV10-3	.	CAISAGYSGANVLTF	TGTGCCATCAGTGCGGGGTACTCTGGGGCCAACGTCCTGACTTTC
.	TRBJ2-3	TRBV6-6	TRBD1	CASSLGQGGRSDTQYF	TGTGCCAGCAGTTTAGGACAGGGGGGACGATCAGATACGCAGTATTTT
.	TRBJ1-4	TRBV5-1	.	CASSTDRHGEKLFF	TGCGCCAGCAGCACCGACAGACACGGTGAAAAACTGTTTTTT
.	TRBJ2-1	TRBV28	.	CASSFLTINYNEQFF	TGTGCCAGCAGTTTTCTGACTATCAACTACAATGAGCAGTTCTTC
once	TRBJ2-3	TRBV12-3/TRBV12-4	.	CASSRGYTDTQYF	TGTGCCAGCAGCCGAGGGTACACAGATACGCAGTATTTT
.	TRBJ1-1	TRBV5-1	.	CASSLGGENEAFF	TGCGCCAGCAGCTTGGGGGGCGAGAATGAAGCTTTCTTT
.	TRBJ2-1	TRBV7-2	TRBD2	CASSSGPGLGADEQFF	TGTGCCAGCAGCTCTGGACCGGGACTAGGGGCCGATGAGCAGTTCTTC
.	TRBJ2-3	TRBV4-3	TRBD2	CARIYGGSTDTQYF	TGCGCCAGGATATACGGGGGGAGCACAGATACGCAGTATTTT
.	TRBJ2-7	TRBV6-5	TRBD1	CAGNPGQGYEQYF	TGTGCCGGGAATCCGGGACAGGGCTACGAGCAGTACTTC
.	TRBJ2-7	TRBV5-6	TRBD2	CASSFGGSQNEQYF	TGTGCCAGCAGCTTTGGCGGGAGTCAAAACGAGCAGTACTTC
few	TRBJ1-1	TRBV19	.	CASSIVNTEAFF	TGTGCCAGTAGTATCGTAAACACTGAAGCTTTCTTT
.	TRBJ1-5	TRBV6-5	TRBD1	CASSRTGSAQPQHF	TGTGCCAGCAGCCGGACAGGGTCCGCTCAGCCCCAGCATTTT
.	TRBJ1-5	TRBV28	.	CASRNPGSQPQHF	TGTGCCAGCAGGAACCCGGGGAGTCAGCCCCAGCATTTT